This TCR beta chain came from a study of shared T cell receptors in the human thymus. Repertoires were generated with immunoSEQ multiplex PCR, while TCRdb's copy carries only in-frame clones and drops some. The data show roughly 710,000 clones, approximately 85% seen once. The ends were cut back, 2 bases at V and 0 bases at J, with 11 bases in the middle. The CDR3 is 14 residues long. Per germline, CDR1 SQVTM and CDR2 ANQGSEA. In addition, the sample was reused for a study of human thymus T cells. From that study: Resections were taken during corrective heart surgery, and the thymus tissue came from these. Related research described strongly overlapping thymic repertoires in unrelated people.

The V gene is TRBV29-1, the J gene TRBJ2-7; D might be TRBD1 (5 bases). Sequencing was performed on thymocytes. This TCR derives from a girl under three years old with a congenital heart defect. CDR3 region: CSVEPTDSSYEQYF. For the CDR3, the DNA is TGCAGCGTTGAACCGACAGACAGCTCCTACGAGCAGTACTTC.